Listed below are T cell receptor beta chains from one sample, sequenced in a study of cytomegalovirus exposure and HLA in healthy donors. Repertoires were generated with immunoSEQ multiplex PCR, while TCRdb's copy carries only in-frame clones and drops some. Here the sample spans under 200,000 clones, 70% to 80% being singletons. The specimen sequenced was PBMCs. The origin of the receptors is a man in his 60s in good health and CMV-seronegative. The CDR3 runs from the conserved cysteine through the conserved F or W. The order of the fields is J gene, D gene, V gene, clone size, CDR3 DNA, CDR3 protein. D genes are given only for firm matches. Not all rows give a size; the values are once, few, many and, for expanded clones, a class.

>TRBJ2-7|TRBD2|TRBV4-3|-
TGCGCCAGCAGCCAAGGGGGGCTAGCGGGAGTAGGTGAGCAGTACTTC
CASSQGGLAGVGEQYF
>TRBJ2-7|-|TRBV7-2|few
TGTGCCAGCAGCTTAGAAGTTGTGCGTGAGCAGTACTTC
CASSLEVVREQYF
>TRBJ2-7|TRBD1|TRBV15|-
TGTGCCACCAGCAGGGCAGGGGGCTTCAACTACGAGCAGTACTTC
CATSRAGGFNYEQYF
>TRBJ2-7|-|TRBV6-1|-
TGTGCCAGCAGTTACAAGATCGAGCAGTACTTC
CASSYKIEQYF
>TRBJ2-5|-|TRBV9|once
TGTGCCAGCAGCGTGAACAGTGGGGAGACCCAGTACTTC
CASSVNSGETQYF
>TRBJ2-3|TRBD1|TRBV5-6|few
TGTGCCAGCAGGACGACACAGGGGGCTTCAGATACGCAGTATTTT
CASRTTQGASDTQYF
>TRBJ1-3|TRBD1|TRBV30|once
TGTGCCTGGAGCCCGACAGGGAGGTATTCTGGAAACACCATATATTTT
CAWSPTGRYSGNTIYF
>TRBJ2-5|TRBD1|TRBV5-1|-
TGCGCCAGCAGCTTGCGGACAGGGAGTGGGGAGACCCAGTACTTC
CASSLRTGSGETQYF
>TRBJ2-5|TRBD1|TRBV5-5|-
TGTGCCAGCAGCCCGGACAGGGGTGGGGAGACCCAGTACTTC
CASSPDRGGETQYF
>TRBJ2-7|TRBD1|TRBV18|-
TGTGCCAGCTCACCACGGAGCAGGGGGCCTAACGAGCAGTACTTC
CASSPRSRGPNEQYF
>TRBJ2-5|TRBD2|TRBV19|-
TGTGCCAGTAGTATAGAGGGGGGGGGTCGCCTGGTGCGGGAGACCCAGTACTTC
CASSIEGGGRLVRETQYF
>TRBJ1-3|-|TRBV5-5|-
TGTGCCAGCAGCTTGAGCCACTCTGGAAACACCATATATTTT
CASSLSHSGNTIYF
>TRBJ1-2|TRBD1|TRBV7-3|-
TGTGCCAGCAGCTTAAGTCGGACAGGGACCTATGGCTACACCTTC
CASSLSRTGTYGYTF
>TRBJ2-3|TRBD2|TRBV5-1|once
TGCGCCAGCAGCTTGGGACTAGCTCTCACAGATACGCAGTATTTT
CASSLGLALTDTQYF
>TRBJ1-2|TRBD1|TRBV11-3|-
TGTGCCAGCGAGGTTACAGGGGCAAGTAACTATGGCTACACCTTC
CASEVTGASNYGYTF
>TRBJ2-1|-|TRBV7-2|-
TGTGCCAGCAGCCCCCGGTACCAGCGGTACAATGAGCAGTTCTTC
CASSPRYQRYNEQFF